This TCR beta chain was recorded in a study of lymphopenia after photon versus proton radiotherapy. This clone was detected a few times. Its antigen is not known. Clones were read by immunoSEQ multiplex PCR, and TCRdb kept only the in-frame ones, dropping some. The table shows about 30,000 clones, with about 93% occurring only once. V shed 0 bases and J shed 4 bases, with 13 bases lying between them. Germline values: CDR1 SQVTM, CDR2 ANQGSEA. The CDR3 is 15 amino acids. Study-wide findings and caveats: Relative stability marked proton patients; photon patients lost diversity and naive cells. Oligoclonal CD8+ Temra expansion after nadir drove photon patients' diversity drop.

This clonotype originated in a woman between 50 and 59 years old with cholangiocarcinoma. The sample here was peripheral blood, taken from a patient treated with photon-based radiotherapy. The V and J genes are TRBV29-1 and TRBJ1-3; weak D call: TRBD1 (5 bases). CDR3 bases: TGCAGCGTTGAAGACAGGGTTAGATCCGGAAACACCATATATTTT. Amino acids: CSVEDRVRSGNTIYF.